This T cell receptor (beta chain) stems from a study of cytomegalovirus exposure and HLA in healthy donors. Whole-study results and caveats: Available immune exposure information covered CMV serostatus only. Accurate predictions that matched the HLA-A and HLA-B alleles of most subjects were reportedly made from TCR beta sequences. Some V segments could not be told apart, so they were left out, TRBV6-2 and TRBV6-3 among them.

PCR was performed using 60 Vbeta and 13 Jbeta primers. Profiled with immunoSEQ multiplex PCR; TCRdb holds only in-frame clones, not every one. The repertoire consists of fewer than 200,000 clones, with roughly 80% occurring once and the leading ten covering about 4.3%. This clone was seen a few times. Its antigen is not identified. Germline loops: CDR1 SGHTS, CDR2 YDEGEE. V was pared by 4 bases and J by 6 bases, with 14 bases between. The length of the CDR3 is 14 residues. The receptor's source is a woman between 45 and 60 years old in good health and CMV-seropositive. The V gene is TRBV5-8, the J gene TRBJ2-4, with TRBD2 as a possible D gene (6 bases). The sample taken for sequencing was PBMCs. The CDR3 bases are TGTGCCAGCAGCCCCCGGAGTAGCGGAAACATTCAGTACTTC. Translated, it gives CASSPRSSGNIQYF. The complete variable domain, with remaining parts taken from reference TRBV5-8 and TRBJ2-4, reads EAGVTQSPTHLIKTRGQQATLRCSPISGHTSVYWYQQALGLGLQFLLWYDEGEERNRGNFPPRFSGRQFPNYSSELNVNALELEDSALYLCASSPRSSGNIQYFGAGTRLSVL.